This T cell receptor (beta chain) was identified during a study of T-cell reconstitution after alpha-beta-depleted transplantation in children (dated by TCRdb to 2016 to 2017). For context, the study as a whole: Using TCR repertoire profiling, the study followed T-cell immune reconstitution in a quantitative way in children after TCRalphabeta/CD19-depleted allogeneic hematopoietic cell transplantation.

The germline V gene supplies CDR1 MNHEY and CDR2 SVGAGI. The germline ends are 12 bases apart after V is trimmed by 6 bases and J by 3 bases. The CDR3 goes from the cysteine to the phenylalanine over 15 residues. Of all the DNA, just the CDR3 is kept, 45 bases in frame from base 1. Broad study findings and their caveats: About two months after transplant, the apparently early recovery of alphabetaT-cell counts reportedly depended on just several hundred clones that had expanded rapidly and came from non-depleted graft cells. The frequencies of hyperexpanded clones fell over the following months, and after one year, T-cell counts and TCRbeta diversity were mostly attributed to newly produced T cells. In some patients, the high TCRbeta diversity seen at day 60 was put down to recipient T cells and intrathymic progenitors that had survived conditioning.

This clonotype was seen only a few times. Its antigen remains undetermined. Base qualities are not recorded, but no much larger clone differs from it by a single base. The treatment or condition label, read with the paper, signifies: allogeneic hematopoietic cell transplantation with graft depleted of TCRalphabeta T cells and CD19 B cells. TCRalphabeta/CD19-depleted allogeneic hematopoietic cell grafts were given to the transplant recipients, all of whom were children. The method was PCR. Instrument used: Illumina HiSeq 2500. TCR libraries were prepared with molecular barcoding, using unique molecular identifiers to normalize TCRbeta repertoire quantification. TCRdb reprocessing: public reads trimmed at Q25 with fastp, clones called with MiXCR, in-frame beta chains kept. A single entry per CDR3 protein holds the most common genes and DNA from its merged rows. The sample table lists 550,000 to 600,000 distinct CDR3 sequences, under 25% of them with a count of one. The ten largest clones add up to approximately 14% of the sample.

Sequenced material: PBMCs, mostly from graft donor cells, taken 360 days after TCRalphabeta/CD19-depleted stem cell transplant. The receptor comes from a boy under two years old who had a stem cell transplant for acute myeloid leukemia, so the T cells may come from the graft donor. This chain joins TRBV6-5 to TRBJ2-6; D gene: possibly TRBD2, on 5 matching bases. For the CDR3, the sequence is CASSPVAGGANVLTF. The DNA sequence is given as TGTGCCAGCAGCCCTGTTGCGGGTGGGGCCAACGTCCTGACTTTC.